This record looks at one TCR beta chain sequence and its context. This sample is part of a study of PD-L1 blockade in urothelial cancer. Study details: Blood drawn 3 weeks (second dose) and 6 weeks after treatment start was analyzed. Across blood samples, T cells had a median count of about 150,000.

Time point reported: pretreatment peripheral blood. The table came from immunoSEQ multiplex PCR; TCRdb's copy has only in-frame clones and leaves some out. The sample shows approximately 79,000 clones, around four fifths of them seen only once. Germline CDR1 SGHDN, CDR2 FVKESK. V lost 4 bases to trimming and J lost 5 bases; unmatched junction nucleotides: 9. The CDR3 covers 16 residues. This clonotype was obtained from a man aged 40-49 years with urothelial cancer. V is TRBV14 and J is TRBJ1-3, with 9 bases that match TRBD1. The starting material was PBMCs, obtained around atezolizumab (anti-PD-L1) treatment. DNA of the CDR3: TGTGCCAGCAGCCGCTCGGGACAGGGTAGTAGAAACACCATATATTTT. Translating gives CASSRSGQGSRNTIYF. Combining the CDR3 with reference TRBV14 and TRBJ1-3 gives the whole variable domain EAGVTQFPSHSVIEKGQTVTLRCDPISGHDNLYWYRRVMGKEIKFLLHFVKESKQDESGMPNNRFLAERTGGTYSTLKVQPAELEDSGVYFCASSRSGQGSRNTIYFGEGSWLTVV.